Presented here are 8 T cell receptor beta chains from one specimen sequenced in a study of T cell responses to AZD1222 COVID-19 vaccine. Assay used: immunoSEQ multiplex PCR; TCRdb lists only in-frame clones, some missing. The table has some 96,000 clones, 85% to 90% seen once; the top ten hold around 3%. The sequenced sample was peripheral blood, obtained on day 0 of AZD1222 vaccination. These receptor sequences come from an adult in good health.

The gene calls are TRBV7-2 and TRBJ2-6, with D unresolved. Germline lookup yields CDR1 SGHTA and CDR2 FQGNSA. V was pared by 1 base and J by 0 bases, with 4 bases between. The CDR3 loop spans 15 amino acids. The CDR3 sequence is CASSLVDSGANVLTF. The CDR3 coding sequence is TGTGCCAGCAGCTTAGTGGACTCTGGGGCCAACGTCCTGACTTTC.

V is TRBV18 and J is TRBJ1-2; D gene uncertain. This CDR3 has 15 residues. Germline V lookup: CDR1 KGHSH, CDR2 LQKENI. V lost 3 bases and J lost 0, with 11 bases in between. The DNA for the CDR3 is TGTGCCAGCTCACCGGAGATCGAAACTAACTATGGCTACACCTTC. Encoded protein: CASSPEIETNYGYTF.

This clone was observed once. V gene TRBV20-1 combines with J gene TRBJ2-3; D is undetermined. The V end was cut by 5 bases, the J end by 5 bases, with 5 bases between. This CDR3 has 10 residues. CDR1 DFQATT and CDR2 SNEGSKA come from the germline V gene (reference sequence). The chain's CDR3 is CSAFGDTQYF. The CDR3 DNA reads TGCAGTGCTTTCGGAGATACGCAGTATTTT.

This chain joins TRBV7-9 and TRBJ2-7, with no clear D. This CDR3 contains 13 residues. Germline CDR1 SEHNR, CDR2 FQNEAQ (reference sequence). The germline V and J ends were trimmed by 5 bases and 3 bases, with 11 bases remaining between them. The CDR3 DNA is TGTGCCAGCAGCGTTACAGACATCTACGAGCAGTACTTC. Its translation: CASSVTDIYEQYF.

In its sample, this clone was seen once. The V gene is TRBV10-2, the J gene TRBJ1-5; no reliable D call. V was clipped by 5 bases and J by 1 base, with 9 bases between them. Germline V CDR1 and CDR2: WSHSY, SAAADI. The CDR3 length is 14 residues. The DNA for the CDR3 is TGCGCCAGCAGTAAGACATCAAGCAATCAGCCCCAGCATTTT. Its translation: CASSKTSSNQPQHF.

The V gene is TRBV5-4, the J gene TRBJ2-3, with D maybe TRBD2 (5 bases). Trimming shortened V by 2 bases and J by 0 bases, and 19 bases separated the two germline ends. In germline, CDR1 is SGHNT, CDR2 YYREEE (reference sequence). The CDR3 covers 18 residues. The CDR3 region is CASSFGLLGRSSTDTQYF. The DNA of the CDR3 is TGTGCCAGCAGCTTTGGCTTATTAGGGAGATCTAGCACAGATACGCAGTATTTT.

V and J are TRBV4-1 and TRBJ1-2; D may be TRBD1 (6 bases). Germline lookup yields CDR1 MGHRA and CDR2 YSYEKL. This CDR3 region has 19 residues. Between the trimmed V and J ends, which lost 0 bases and 4 bases, there was a span of 24 bases. The CDR3 protein is CASSQDYNSGQTFLYGYTF. For the CDR3, the DNA is TGCGCCAGCAGCCAAGATTACAATAGTGGACAGACTTTTCTCTATGGCTACACCTTC.

CDR3 DNA: TGTGCCAGCAGGGCCTCCTTGGGGGGAAACACCATATATTTT. Its translation: CASRASLGGNTIYF. The chain combines TRBV3-1 (or the pseudogene TRBV3-2) with TRBJ1-3; D is unclear. Germline values: CDR1 LGHDT, CDR2 YNNKEL (reference sequence). This CDR3 has 14 residues. With 6 bases removed from V and 4 bases from J, the gap between germline ends came to 13 bases.